This T cell receptor beta chain came from a study of cytotoxic CD8 clonotypes in ibrutinib-treated CLL. Sequencing was performed with immunoSEQ multiplex PCR; in TCRdb, only in-frame clones are kept and a portion is missing. The repertoire has 55,000 to 85,000 clones, 90% of them found once; the top ten carry around 3.1%. The CDR3 runs 12 residues. V lost 8 bases and J 0 bases, leaving 8 bases between the germline ends. The germline V gene has CDR1 GTSNPN and CDR2 SVGIG (reference sequence). The material sequenced was PBMCs, taken after 12 months of ibrutinib treatment. This TCR derives from a human donor with chronic lymphocytic leukemia. The chain carries TRBV30 and TRBJ1-3; possibly TRBD1 for D (6 bases). In nucleotides, the CDR3 is TGTGCCGGGACATACTCTGGAAACACCATATATTTT. Protein sequence: CAGTYSGNTIYF.